This T cell receptor beta chain came from a study of T cell responses to AZD1222 COVID-19 vaccine (dated by TCRdb to 2020 to 2023). Notes on the research overall: AZD1222 recipients with second doses at about 4 weeks or about 12 weeks were pooled, because spike-specific TCR depth and breadth did not differ between schedules. TCR sequencing was performed for roughly 250 trial participants, of whom about 200 were given two doses of AZD1222 and around 25 were given two doses of MenACWY control vaccine. Enrollment into the trials was organized by age into subgroups of 18-55, 56-69 and 70-plus years, and those subgroups contained approximately 150, 30 and 60 TCR-sequenced participants, respectively. Broader findings and caveats from the paper: Only five or six AZD1222 recipients were SARS-CoV-2 seropositive at baseline, limiting conclusions about previously exposed vaccinees. Spike-specific TCR breadth and depth rose significantly after two AZD1222 doses compared with day 0 and with MenACWY recipients. Nearly half of unique spike-specific TCRs reportedly recognized epitopes outside regions mutated in the B.1.351 and B.1.1.7 variants. The 56-69-year group was small, and its depth increase did not reach significance, likely because of low power. Participants were mostly white British and included more females than males, and it was suggested by the authors that clonal diversity may have been underestimated. The whole spike protein was spanned by vaccine-associated CD4 TCRs, and dominant responses were seen in regions 160-218 and 743-854. Because no samples from the day 14 peak response were available, repertoires could be characterized only after the peak T cell response.

In the germline V gene, CDR1 corresponds to KGHDR and CDR2 to SFDVKD. From cysteine to phenylalanine, the CDR3 is 16 amino acids long. The kept DNA is CDR3 alone, 48 bases in frame from the first base. V drops 3 bases and J drops 9 bases, leaving 21 bases in between. The sample's time point, from its label and the paper: baseline before first vaccination. The vaccinee samples were drawn from two UK trials, COV001 and COV002, one of which was a single-blind randomized controlled phase 2/3 trial testing AZD1222 (ChAdOx1 nCoV-19) in healthy adults. For TCRbeta chain sequencing, PBMC samples were collected from trial participants at day 0 and at day 28 after the second dose. Concerning this clone itself: Its antigen is unknown. No much larger clone exists at a distance of one base, and base qualities are not known.

The CDR3 regions of human TCRbeta chains were analyzed by immunosequencing. The authors' analysis ran thus. Repertoire TCRs were matched against a reference library of SARS-CoV-2-specific TCRs generated with the MIRA antigen-specificity platform. Breadth meant the fraction of unique TCRs that were SARS-CoV-2-associated, whereas depth meant the fraction of total T cells that were SARS-CoV-2-associated. Each spike-specific TCR was assigned to its reactive spike region and to a CD4 or CD8 class using the MIRA data. Log10-transformed breadth and depth values were compared by one-way ANOVA with Sidak's multiple comparisons tests. TCRdb retrieved this table from immuneACCESS and kept in-frame rearrangements only. Not all clones are present; in checked studies, unresolved V genes account for under half, and no reason is known for the remainder. V and J calls and clone size are those listed in that table; D and trimming were worked out from the DNA. The sample profile shows 180,000 or so clones; around 94% of them were found once. The ten largest clones capture about 0.6% of the sample.

The chain is made from TRBV24-1 and TRBJ2-3; the D gene is perhaps TRBD1 or TRBD2, as each covers 5 bases. The clonotype originates from an adult in good health. The material was peripheral blood, obtained on day 0 of AZD1222 vaccination. The CDR3 loop reads CATSDPVGPGLGTQYF. The DNA sequence is TGTGCCACCAGTGATCCCGTGGGGCCAGGACTGGGGACGCAGTATTTT.